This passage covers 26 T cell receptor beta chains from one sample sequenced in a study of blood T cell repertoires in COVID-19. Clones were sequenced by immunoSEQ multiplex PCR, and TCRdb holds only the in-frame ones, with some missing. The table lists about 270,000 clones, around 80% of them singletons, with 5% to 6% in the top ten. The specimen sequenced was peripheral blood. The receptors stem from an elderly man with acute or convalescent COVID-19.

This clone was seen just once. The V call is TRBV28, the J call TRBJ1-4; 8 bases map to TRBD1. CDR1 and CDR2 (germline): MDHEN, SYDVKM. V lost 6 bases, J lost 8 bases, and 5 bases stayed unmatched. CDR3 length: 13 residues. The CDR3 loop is CASRVQGGEKLFF. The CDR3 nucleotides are TGTGCCAGCAGGGTACAGGGGGGCGAAAAACTGTTTTTT.

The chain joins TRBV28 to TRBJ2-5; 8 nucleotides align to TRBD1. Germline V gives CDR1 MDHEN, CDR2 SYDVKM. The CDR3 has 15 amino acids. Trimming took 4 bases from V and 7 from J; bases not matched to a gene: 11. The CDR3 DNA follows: TGTGCCAGCAGTTCCACCGGGACAGGCTTTTCGACCCAGTACTTC. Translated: CASSSTGTGFSTQYF. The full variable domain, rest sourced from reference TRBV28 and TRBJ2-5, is DVKVTQSSRYLVKRTGEKVFLECVQDMDHENMFWYRQDPGLGLRLIYFSYDVKMKEKGDIPEGYSVSREKKERFSLILESASTNQTSMYLCASSSTGTGFSTQYFGPGTRLLVL.

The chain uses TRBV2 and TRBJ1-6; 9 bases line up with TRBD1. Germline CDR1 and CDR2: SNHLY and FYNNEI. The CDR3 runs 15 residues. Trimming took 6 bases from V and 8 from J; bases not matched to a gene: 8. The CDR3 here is CASRAPGQGYSPLHF. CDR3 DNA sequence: TGTGCCAGCAGAGCACCGGGACAGGGATATTCACCCCTCCACTTT.

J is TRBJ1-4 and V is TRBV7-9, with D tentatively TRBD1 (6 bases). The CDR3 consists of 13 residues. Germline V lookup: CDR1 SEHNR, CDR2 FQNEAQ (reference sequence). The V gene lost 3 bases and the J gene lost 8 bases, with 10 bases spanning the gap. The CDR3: CASSLAGAEKLFF. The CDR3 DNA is TGTGCCAGCAGCTTGGCAGGGGCCGAAAAACTGTTTTTT.

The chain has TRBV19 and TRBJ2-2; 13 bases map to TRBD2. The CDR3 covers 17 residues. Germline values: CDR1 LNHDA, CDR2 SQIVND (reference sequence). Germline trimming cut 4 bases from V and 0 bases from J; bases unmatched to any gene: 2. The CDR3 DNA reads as TGTGCCAGTAGTAGAGGACTAGCGGGAGCGAACACCGGGGAGCTGTTTTTT. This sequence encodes CASSRGLAGANTGELFF.

CDR3 sequence reads: CASRMAGPGGYTF. CDR3 nucleotides: TGTGCCAGCAGAATGGCGGGCCCCGGAGGCTACACCTTC. This rearrangement joins TRBV5-4 to TRBJ1-2; unclear D gene. Trimming pared 5 bases from V and 8 bases from J, leaving 16 bases between. CDR3 length: 13 residues. CDR1 and CDR2 (germline): SGHNT, YYREEE (reference sequence).

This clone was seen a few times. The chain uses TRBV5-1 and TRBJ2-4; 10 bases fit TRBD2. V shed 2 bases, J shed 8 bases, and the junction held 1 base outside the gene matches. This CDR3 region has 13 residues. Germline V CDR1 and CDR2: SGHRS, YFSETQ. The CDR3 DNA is TGCGCCAGCAGCTTAGCGGGAGGGCACATTCAGTACTTC. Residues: CASSLAGGHIQYF.

In nucleotides, the CDR3 is TGTGCCATCAGTGGGGGGGTTGGACCAGGGAGCGGCCAAGAGACCCAGTACTTC. Its translation: CAISGGVGPGSGQETQYF. The gene calls are TRBV10-3 and TRBJ2-5, with D perhaps matching TRBD2 (6 bases). The germline V gene has CDR1 ENHRY and CDR2 SYGVKD. The CDR3 totals 18 residues. Trimming took 4 bases from V and 1 from J, leaving 22 bases between them.

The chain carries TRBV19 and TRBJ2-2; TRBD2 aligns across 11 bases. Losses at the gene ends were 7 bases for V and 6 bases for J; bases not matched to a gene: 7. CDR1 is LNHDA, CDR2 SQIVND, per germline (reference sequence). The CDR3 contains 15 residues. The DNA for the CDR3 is TGTGCCAGTAAACTAGCGGGAGAACGCGCCGGGGAGCTGTTTTTT. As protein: CASKLAGERAGELFF.

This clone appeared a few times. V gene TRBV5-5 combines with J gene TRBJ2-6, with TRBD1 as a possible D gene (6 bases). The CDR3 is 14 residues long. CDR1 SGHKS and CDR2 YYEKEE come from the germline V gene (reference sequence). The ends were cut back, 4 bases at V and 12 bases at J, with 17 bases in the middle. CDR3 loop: CASSSRDTASVLTF. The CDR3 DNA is TGTGCCAGCAGCAGCCGGGACACCGCCTCCGTCCTGACTTTC.

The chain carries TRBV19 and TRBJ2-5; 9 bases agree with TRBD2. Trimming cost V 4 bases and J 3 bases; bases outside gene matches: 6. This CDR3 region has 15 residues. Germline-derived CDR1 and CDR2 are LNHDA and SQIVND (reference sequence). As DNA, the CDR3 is TGTGCCAGTAGTAGCTCGACTAGCGGAAAAGAGACCCAGTACTTC. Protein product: CASSSSTSGKETQYF.

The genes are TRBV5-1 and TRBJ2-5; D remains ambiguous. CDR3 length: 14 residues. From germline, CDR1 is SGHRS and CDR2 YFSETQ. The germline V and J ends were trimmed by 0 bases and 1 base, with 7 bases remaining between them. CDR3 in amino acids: CASSLGLVQETQYF. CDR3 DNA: TGCGCCAGCAGCTTGGGTCTAGTCCAAGAGACCCAGTACTTC.

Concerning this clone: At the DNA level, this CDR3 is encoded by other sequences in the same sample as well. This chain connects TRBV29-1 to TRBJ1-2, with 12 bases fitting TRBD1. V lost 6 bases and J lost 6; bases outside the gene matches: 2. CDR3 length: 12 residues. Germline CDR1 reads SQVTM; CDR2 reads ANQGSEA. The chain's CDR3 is CSVGQGAHGYTF. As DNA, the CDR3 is TGCAGCGTGGGACAGGGGGCGCATGGCTACACCTTC. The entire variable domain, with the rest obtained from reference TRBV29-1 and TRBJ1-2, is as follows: SAVISQKPSRDICQRGTSLTIQCQVDSQVTMMFWYRQQPGQSLTLIATANQGSEATYESGFVIDKFPISRPNLTFSTLTVSNMSPEDSSIYLCSVGQGAHGYTFGSGTRLTVV.

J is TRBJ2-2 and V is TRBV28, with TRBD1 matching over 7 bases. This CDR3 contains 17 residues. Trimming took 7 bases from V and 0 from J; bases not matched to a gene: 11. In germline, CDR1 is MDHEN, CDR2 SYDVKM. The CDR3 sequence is CASTSVLGTANTGELFF. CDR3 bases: TGTGCCAGCACCTCCGTACTCGGGACAGCGAACACCGGGGAGCTGTTTTTT.

The CDR3 spells CASSSPSGKAQYF. The CDR3 coding sequence is TGTGCCAGCAGCTCCCCTAGCGGGAAGGCACAGTACTTC. This chain uses TRBV7-9 with TRBJ2-4, with 9 positions matching TRBD2. Germline V gives CDR1 SEHNR, CDR2 FQNEAQ (reference sequence). The trim removed 4 bases at V and 13 bases at J, leaving 8 bases unmatched. The CDR3 loop spans 13 amino acids. The complete variable domain, with remaining parts taken from reference TRBV7-9 and TRBJ2-4, reads DTGVSQNPRHKITKRGQNVTFRCDPISEHNRLYWYRQTLGQGPEFLTYFQNEAQLEKSRLLSDRFSAERPKGSFSTLEIQRTEQGDSAMYLCASSSPSGKAQYFGAGTRLSVL.

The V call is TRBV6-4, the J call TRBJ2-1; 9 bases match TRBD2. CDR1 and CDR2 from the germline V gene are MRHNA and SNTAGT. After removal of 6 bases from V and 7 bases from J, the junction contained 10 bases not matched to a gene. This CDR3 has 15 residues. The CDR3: CASSPFLAGRNEQFF. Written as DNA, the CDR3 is TGTGCCAGCAGCCCGTTCCTAGCGGGACGGAATGAGCAGTTCTTC.

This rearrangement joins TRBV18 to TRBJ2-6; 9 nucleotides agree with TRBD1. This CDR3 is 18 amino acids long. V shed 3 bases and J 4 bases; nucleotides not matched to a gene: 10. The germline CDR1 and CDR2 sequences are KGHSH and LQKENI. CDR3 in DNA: TGTGCCAGCTCACCCGGGACAGGGTTTGGGTCGGGGGCCAACGTCCTGACTTTC. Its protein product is CASSPGTGFGSGANVLTF.

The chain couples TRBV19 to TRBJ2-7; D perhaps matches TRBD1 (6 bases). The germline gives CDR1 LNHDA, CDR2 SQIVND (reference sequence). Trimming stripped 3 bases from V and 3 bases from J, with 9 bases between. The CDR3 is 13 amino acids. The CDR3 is CASSMDRFYEQYF. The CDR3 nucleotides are TGTGCCAGTAGTATGGACAGATTCTACGAGCAGTACTTC.

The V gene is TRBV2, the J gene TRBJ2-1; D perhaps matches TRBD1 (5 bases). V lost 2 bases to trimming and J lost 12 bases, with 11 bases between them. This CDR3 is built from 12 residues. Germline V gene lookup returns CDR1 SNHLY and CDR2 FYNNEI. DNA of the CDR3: TGTGCCAGCAGTGAAAGGCCAGGGTGGCAGTTCTTC. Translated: CASSERPGWQFF.

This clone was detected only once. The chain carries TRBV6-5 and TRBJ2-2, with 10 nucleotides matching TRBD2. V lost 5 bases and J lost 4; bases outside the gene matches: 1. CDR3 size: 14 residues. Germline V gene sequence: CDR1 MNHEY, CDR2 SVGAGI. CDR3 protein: CASSLAGATGELFF. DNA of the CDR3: TGTGCCAGCAGTCTAGCGGGGGCCACCGGGGAGCTGTTTTTT.

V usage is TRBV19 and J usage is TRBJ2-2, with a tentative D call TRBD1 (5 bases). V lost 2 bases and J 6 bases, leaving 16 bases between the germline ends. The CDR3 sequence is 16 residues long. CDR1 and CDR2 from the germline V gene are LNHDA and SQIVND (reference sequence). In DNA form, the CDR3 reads TGTGCCAGTAGTATAAGTCAGGGATTTTTGGCCGGGGAGCTGTTTTTT. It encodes CASSISQGFLAGELFF.

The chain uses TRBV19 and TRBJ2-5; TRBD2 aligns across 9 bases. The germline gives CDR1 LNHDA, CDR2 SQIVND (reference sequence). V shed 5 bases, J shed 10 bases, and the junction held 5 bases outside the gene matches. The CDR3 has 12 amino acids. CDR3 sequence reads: CASSRGGAGQYF. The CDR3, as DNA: TGTGCCAGTAGTCGCGGGGGGGCCGGCCAGTACTTC.

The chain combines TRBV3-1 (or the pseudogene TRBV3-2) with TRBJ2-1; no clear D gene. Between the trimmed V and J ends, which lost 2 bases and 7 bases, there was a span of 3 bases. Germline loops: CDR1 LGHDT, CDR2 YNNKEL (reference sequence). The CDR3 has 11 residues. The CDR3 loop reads CASSQRNEQFF. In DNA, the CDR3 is TGTGCCAGCAGCCAACGTAATGAGCAGTTCTTC.

CDR3 in DNA: TGCGCCAGCAGCCAACCGGGACAGCAAATGCATGGCTACACCTTC. Its protein product is CASSQPGQQMHGYTF. The V call is TRBV4-1, the J call TRBJ1-2; 7 positions match TRBD1. Trimming cost V 2 bases and J 6 bases; bases outside gene matches: 9. Germline assignment: CDR1 MGHRA and CDR2 YSYEKL. The CDR3 sequence is 15 residues long.

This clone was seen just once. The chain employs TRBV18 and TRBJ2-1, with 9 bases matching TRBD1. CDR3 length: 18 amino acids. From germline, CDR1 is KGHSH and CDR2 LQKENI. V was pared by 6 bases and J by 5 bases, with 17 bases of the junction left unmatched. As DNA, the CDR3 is TGTGCCAGCTCGTCGGGACAGGGCTCCGGGTGGAGCGACAATGAGCAGTTCTTC. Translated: CASSSGQGSGWSDNEQFF.

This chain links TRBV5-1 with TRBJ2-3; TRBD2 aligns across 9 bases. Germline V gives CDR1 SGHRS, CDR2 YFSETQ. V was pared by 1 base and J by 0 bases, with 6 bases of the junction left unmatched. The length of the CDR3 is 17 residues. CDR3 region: CASSLLGTSYSTDTQYF. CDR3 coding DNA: TGCGCCAGCAGCTTGCTCGGGACTAGCTATAGCACAGATACGCAGTATTTT.